This T cell receptor beta chain originates from a study of blood T cell repertoires in COVID-19 (dated by TCRdb to 2020 to 2021). Broadly, across the study: Collaborator samples came from the United States, Italy and Spain and covered acute and convalescent phases of COVID-19. The prospective study material was composed of cDNA or gDNA derived from T cells, B-cell-depleted T cells, or PBMCs. Deeply sampled blood TCRbeta repertoires from subjects exposed to, actively infected with, or recovered from COVID-19 were included in the dataset. The repertoires were released in a freely available public database meant as a resource for research on the immune response to SARS-CoV-2. Samples were obtained from the ongoing ImmuneRACE study (first 160 participants) and from roughly 1,300 subjects provided by 6 global collaborators. Nearly every sample came with metadata listing a de-identified subject ID, COVID-19 status, age in years and sex. HLA class I and class II types, where available, came from metadata supplied by the sample provider rather than from assay-based typing. The investigation overall reported the following: Clinical and demographic metadata were provided uncurated, with the amount varying by source and participant.

TCRbeta CDR3 regions were amplified from genomic DNA using the immunoSEQ Assay, a bias-controlled multiplex PCR. The authors' pipeline ran thus. The number of nucleated cells in each sample was estimated from the amplification of reference gene primers within the assay. Sequence reads were collapsed and filtered to measure the absolute abundance of every unique TCRbeta CDR3 rearrangement. For each sample, productive Simpson clonality was calculated as the square root of Simpson's diversity index over productive rearrangements. Imported from immuneACCESS, the table was reduced by TCRdb to in-frame sequences with V and J called. These copies leave out some clones; in studies compared against another copy, an unresolved V gene accounts for under half, and the cause of the remainder is not known. The DNA was the basis for D and trimming; V, J and clone size are from that table. The sample yields about 110,000 clones; roughly four fifths were counted once. Of the sample, about 4% falls within the top ten clones.

The CDR3 numbers 17 residues from cysteine through phenylalanine. Just CDR3 DNA is preserved here, 51 bases in frame from base 1. The germline V gene provides CDR1 MDHEN and CDR2 SYDVKM. Trimming accounts for 5 bases at V and 3 bases at J, while the number of junction bases matched to no gene is 15. With respect to this clone: Its binding antigen is unknown. No clone much larger than this one lies a single base away; base qualities are absent.

The collaborating institutions used their own protocols to collect whole blood in K2EDTA tubes. For TCRbeta analysis, collaborators shipped samples as frozen whole blood, isolated PBMCs, or DNA extracted from either of those sample types. The material sequenced was peripheral blood. The clonotype originates from a woman aged 70-85 years with acute or convalescent COVID-19. The chain is encoded by TRBV28 joined to TRBJ2-7; 8 middle bases align to TRBD2. The CDR3 protein is CASSQSSRASGSYEQYF. The DNA reads TGTGCCAGCAGTCAATCCTCTCGAGCCAGCGGGAGCTACGAGCAGTACTTC.